This TCR beta chain was profiled in a study of blood T cell repertoires in COVID-19. This table comes from immunoSEQ multiplex PCR, and its TCRdb copy is limited to in-frame clones, with some not included. The repertoire consists of over 200,000 clones, with about 87% occurring once and the leading ten covering about 4%. V gave up 3 bases and J gave up 7 bases; unmatched junction bases: 6. There are 15 residues in the CDR3. CDR1 is KGHDR and CDR2 is SFDVKD in the germline V gene. J is TRBJ2-3 and V is TRBV24-1; 10 nucleotides match TRBD1. This receptor was identified in a woman aged 25-40 years who had been exposed to COVID-19. Sequenced input: PBMCs or T cells enriched from blood (not recorded which). The CDR3 reads CATSDTRQGANTQYF. The DNA for the CDR3 is TGTGCCACCAGTGATACAAGACAGGGGGCGAATACGCAGTATTTT.